The present entry profiles one T cell receptor (beta chain) with its context. The record originates from a study of T cell changes during pregnancy in multiple sclerosis. TCRdb's table, derived via immunoSEQ multiplex PCR, lists solely in-frame clones and lacks some. The sample yields tens of thousands of clones, around nine tenths seen once. J lost 7 bases, V lost 6 bases, and 4 bases had no gene match. This CDR3 has 12 amino acids. Germline loops: CDR1 MNHEY, CDR2 SVGAGI. This chain connects TRBV6-5 to TRBJ1-2, with 8 nucleotides matching TRBD1. Specimen: CD8+ T cells from peripheral blood mononuclear cells, collected in the first trimester of pregnancy. The sequence came from a female donor in good health, enrolled as a control in a pregnancy study. The CDR3: CASSGTGVGYTF. As DNA, the CDR3 is TGTGCCAGCAGCGGGACAGGCGTTGGCTACACCTTC.